These T cell receptor beta chains were read from a single sample in a study of regulatory T cells in long-lasting Graves disease. MiXCR, run by TCRdb on the multiplex PCR reads, gives a single entry per CDR3 protein. In the table there are about 540,000 distinct CDR3 sequences, approximately 15% of which are singletons. The sample was also reused in another study, on T cells in Graves' hyperthyroidism and ophthalmopathy.

The specimen was peripheral blood mononuclear cells (PBMCs), collected at new diagnosis, from a patient treated with antithyroid drugs. These receptors originate from a young man with Graves disease. The CDR3 runs from the conserved cysteine through the conserved F or W. The order of the fields is D gene, V gene, clone size, J gene, CDR3 protein, CDR3 DNA. A D gene is named only where the DNA matches it firmly. Size is stated for part of the rows, as once, few or many counts, or as a class when the clone is expanded.

D gene: TRBD2; V gene: TRBV2; clone size: few; J gene: TRBJ2-7; CDR3 protein: CASSPPGLGVGEQYF; CDR3 DNA: TGTGCCAGCAGCCCGCCGGGACTAGGGGTCGGGGAGCAGTACTTC
D gene: TRBD2; V gene: TRBV10-3; clone size: many; J gene: TRBJ2-5; CDR3 protein: CAISPSGKGETQYF; CDR3 DNA: TGTGCCATCAGTCCTAGCGGGAAGGGAGAGACCCAGTACTTC
D gene: TRBD2; V gene: TRBV7-6; clone size: many; J gene: TRBJ2-7; CDR3 protein: CASSPGLVGEQYF; CDR3 DNA: TGTGCCAGCAGCCCTGGACTAGTCGGCGAGCAGTACTTC
D gene: NA; V gene: TRBV20-1; clone size: NA; J gene: TRBJ1-3; CDR3 protein: CSARDVGGNTIYF; CDR3 DNA: TGCAGTGCTAGAGATGTGGGTGGAAACACCATATATTTT
D gene: TRBD1; V gene: TRBV20-1; clone size: many; J gene: TRBJ2-7; CDR3 protein: CSAEDRVSYEQYF; CDR3 DNA: TGCAGTGCTGAAGACAGGGTGTCCTACGAGCAGTACTTC
D gene: TRBD2; V gene: TRBV7-8; clone size: many; J gene: TRBJ2-3; CDR3 protein: CASSLAPSGRADTQYF; CDR3 DNA: TGTGCCAGCAGCTTAGCCCCTAGCGGGAGGGCAGATACGCAGTATTTT
D gene: TRBD1; V gene: TRBV2; clone size: NA; J gene: TRBJ1-5; CDR3 protein: CASSEQGVAQPQHF; CDR3 DNA: TGTGCCAGCAGTGAACAGGGGGTGGCTCAGCCCCAGCATTTT
D gene: NA; V gene: TRBV2; clone size: many; J gene: TRBJ2-5; CDR3 protein: CASSSETQYF; CDR3 DNA: TGTGCCAGCAGTTCCGAGACCCAGTACTTC
D gene: NA; V gene: TRBV11-2; clone size: many; J gene: TRBJ2-5; CDR3 protein: CASSLRHQETQYF; CDR3 DNA: TGTGCCAGCAGCTTACGACATCAAGAGACCCAGTACTTC
D gene: TRBD2; V gene: TRBV24-1; clone size: few; J gene: TRBJ2-3; CDR3 protein: CATSDPRTSGRYDTQYF; CDR3 DNA: TGTGCCACCAGTGATCCTCGGACTAGCGGGAGGTATGATACGCAGTATTTT
D gene: NA; V gene: TRBV2; clone size: NA; J gene: TRBJ2-7; CDR3 protein: CASSLSEEQYF; CDR3 DNA: TGTGCCAGCAGTCTCTCCGAAGAGCAGTACTTC
D gene: NA; V gene: TRBV6-2/TRBV6-3; clone size: many; J gene: TRBJ1-4; CDR3 protein: CASKSDPRGKLFF; CDR3 DNA: TGTGCCAGCAAATCGGACCCCCGCGGAAAACTGTTTTTT
D gene: TRBD1; V gene: TRBV28; clone size: once; J gene: TRBJ1-5; CDR3 protein: CASNQPGQGNQPQHF; CDR3 DNA: TGTGCCTCAAATCAGCCGGGACAGGGCAATCAGCCCCAGCATTTT
D gene: NA; V gene: TRBV7-2; clone size: NA; J gene: TRBJ1-4; CDR3 protein: CASSFQLTTNEKLFF; CDR3 DNA: TGTGCCAGCAGCTTTCAGCTAACAACTAATGAAAAACTGTTTTTT
D gene: NA; V gene: TRBV6-2/TRBV6-3; clone size: many; J gene: TRBJ1-1; CDR3 protein: CASKEYTEAFF; CDR3 DNA: TGTGCCAGCAAGGAGTACACTGAAGCTTTCTTT
D gene: TRBD2; V gene: TRBV29-1; clone size: few; J gene: TRBJ2-3; CDR3 protein: CSVEEGLAGDTQYF; CDR3 DNA: TGCAGCGTTGAGGAGGGACTAGCGGGAGATACGCAGTATTTT
D gene: NA; V gene: TRBV5-1; clone size: many; J gene: TRBJ2-7; CDR3 protein: CASSLEAGGLGEQYF; CDR3 DNA: TGCGCCAGCAGCTTGGAGGCAGGGGGACTGGGGGAGCAGTACTTC
D gene: NA; V gene: TRBV28; clone size: many; J gene: TRBJ2-1; CDR3 protein: CASSFSVGSYNEQFF; CDR3 DNA: TGTGCCAGCAGTTTTTCGGTGGGTTCCTACAATGAGCAGTTCTTC